This record covers a single T cell receptor (beta chain). Original methodology: Amplification from reference gene primers served as the basis for estimated nucleated cell counts. Sequenced by immunoSEQ multiplex PCR; TCRdb stores in-frame clones only, minus some. That table is the source of V, J and clone size, and D and trimming were worked out from the DNA. The sample contains more than 150,000 clones, 70% to 85% of which appear only once. Germline V lookup: CDR1 GTSNPN, CDR2 SVGIG (reference sequence). This CDR3 region has 16 residues. V lost 1 base and J lost 8; bases outside the gene matches: 16. The sample is drawn from a study of blood T cell repertoires in COVID-19. Study summary: Acute-phase and convalescent COVID-19 samples originated in the United States, Italy and Spain. PBMCs, B-cell-depleted T cells, or T cells were the source of the cDNA or gDNA that made up the material.

Sequencing used peripheral blood. The source of this sequence is a man aged 50 to 60 who had recovered from COVID-19. This rearrangement joins TRBV30 to TRBJ1-2; the match to TRBD1 covers 7 bases. The CDR3 nucleotides read TGTGCCTGGAGTGGGACCGGGATTAGTACCAGGGGGGGCTACACCTTC. It codes for CAWSGTGISTRGGYTF.